The TCR beta chain described here comes from a study of lymphopenia after photon versus proton radiotherapy. Study results and limitations: Relative stability marked proton patients; photon patients lost diversity and naive cells. After the lymphocyte nadir, photon-treated repertoires showed oligoclonal expansion, especially of CD8+ Temra cells.

Remarks on this clone: Its antigen is not identified.

V was clipped by 1 base and J by 8 bases; unmatched bases: 12. The CDR3 is 17 amino acids. CDR1 is LGHNT, CDR2 FRNRAP, per germline. Assay: immunoSEQ multiplex PCR; the TCRdb copy retains only in-frame clones and omits some. The table includes 68,000 or so clones, approximately 90% detected once. This material consisted of peripheral blood, taken from a patient treated with photon-based radiotherapy. This clonotype was sampled from a woman aged 70 to 79 with pancreatic cancer. The chain is built from TRBV12-5 and TRBJ2-4; 9 nucleotides agree with TRBD2. CDR3 loop: CASGLATIAGAGDIQYF. The CDR3 nucleotides read TGTGCTAGTGGTTTGGCCACCATAGCGGGAGCGGGGGACATTCAGTACTTC.